This section outlines one T cell receptor beta chain sequence together with its context. The record originates from a study of CD8 T cells in Susac syndrome. Germline V gene sequence: CDR1 SGHRS, CDR2 YFSETQ. V dropped 0 bases and J dropped 6; count of bases not matched to a gene: 11. The CDR3 is made up of 17 amino acids. Random hexamers were used to reverse transcribe the RNA input (about 0.45 to 1 ug). Multiplex PCR with immunoSEQ amplified the TCR beta CDR3 across 54 Vbeta and 13 Jbeta. TCRdb re-analysed the immunoSEQ multiplex PCR reads in MiXCR, keeping a single row per CDR3 protein. The table includes fewer than 300,000 distinct CDR3 sequences, more than 75% detected once.

The specimen sequenced was CD8+ T cells from PBMCs. This chain joins TRBV5-1 and TRBJ1-3; 8 nucleotides align to TRBD1. The source is a human donor with multiple sclerosis. The CDR3 sequence is CASSLGSYRGSENTIYF. DNA for the CDR3: TGCGCCAGCAGCTTGGGTTCTTACAGGGGGTCGGAAAACACCATATATTTT.